The 8 T cell receptor beta chains given below trace back to one sample, sequenced in a study of cytotoxic CD8 clonotypes in ibrutinib-treated CLL. This table comes from immunoSEQ multiplex PCR, and its TCRdb copy is limited to in-frame clones, with some not included. The profile covers over 95,000 clones, with approximately 56% appearing a single time and roughly 35% taken by the ten largest. The source material was PBMCs, sampled after 24 months of ibrutinib treatment. These receptors were collected from a human donor with chronic lymphocytic leukemia.

The rearrangement links TRBV10-3 to TRBJ2-1; D might be TRBD2 (5 bases). V gave up 7 bases and J gave up 3 bases, with 13 bases separating them. The CDR3 consists of 14 residues. Germline lookup yields CDR1 ENHRY and CDR2 SYGVKD. The CDR3 loop reads CAIKASLIYNEQFF. The CDR3 nucleotides are TGTGCCATCAAGGCTAGCCTTATCTACAATGAGCAGTTCTTC.

The chain links TRBV7-2 to TRBJ2-1; D is perhaps TRBD1 or TRBD2 (5 bases each). The CDR3 has 15 amino acids. The germline V and J ends were trimmed by 6 bases and 3 bases, with 15 bases remaining between them. Germline CDR1 is SGHTA and CDR2 is FQGNSA. The CDR3, as DNA: TGTGCCAGCAGTACGGGACGCTCGATCTACAATGAGCAGTTCTTC. It translates to CASSTGRSIYNEQFF.

This clone showed up just a few times. V gene TRBV2 combines with J gene TRBJ1-1, with TRBD1 as a possible D gene (5 bases). Germline-derived CDR1 and CDR2 are SNHLY and FYNNEI. Trimming removed 6 bases from V and 2 bases from J, with 10 bases in between. The CDR3 consists of 13 residues. The CDR3 sequence is CASRPQVNTEAFF. CDR3 in DNA: TGTGCCAGCAGGCCACAGGTAAACACTGAAGCTTTCTTT.

The chain links TRBV27 to TRBJ1-5; 7 bases are shared with TRBD1. V was clipped by 6 bases and J by 0 bases; unmatched bases: 2. Germline CDR1 and CDR2: MNHEY and SMNVEV (reference sequence). The CDR3 has 14 amino acids. CDR3 residues: CASSTGASNQPQHF. The CDR3 nucleotides read TGTGCCAGCAGCACAGGGGCTAGCAATCAGCCCCAGCATTTT.

This clone was detected a few times. The chain is built from TRBV6-1 and TRBJ2-1, with 8 bases identical to TRBD1. CDR3 length: 15 amino acids. The V and J ends lost 8 bases and 6 bases, in that order; junction bases with no gene match: 12. Germline values: CDR1 MNHNS, CDR2 SASEGT. The CDR3 sequence: CASLQKAGGFNEQFF. CDR3 bases: TGTGCCAGCCTCCAGAAGGCAGGGGGCTTCAATGAGCAGTTCTTC.

This clone has just one count. This chain uses TRBV5-8 with TRBJ2-1, with 15 bases that match TRBD2. CDR3 size: 17 residues. The germline gives CDR1 SGHTS, CDR2 YDEGEE. V was clipped by 8 bases and J by 2 bases; unmatched bases: 8. The CDR3 DNA reads as TGTGCCAGACCAGGGACTAGCGGGGGGTATCCCTACAATGAGCAGTTCTTC. The encoded protein is CARPGTSGGYPYNEQFF.

This chain uses TRBV5-1 with TRBJ1-1; 7 bases match TRBD1. The germline CDR1 and CDR2 sequences are SGHRS and YFSETQ. This CDR3 has 15 residues. Trimming cost V 5 bases and J 0 bases; bases outside gene matches: 7. The CDR3, as DNA: TGCGCCAGCAGGCAGACAGGGAACTTGAACACTGAAGCTTTCTTT. It translates to CASRQTGNLNTEAFF.

This clone was detected only once. This chain links TRBV30 with TRBJ2-1, with 7 bases matching TRBD2. Germline V lookup: CDR1 GTSNPN, CDR2 SVGIG (reference sequence). V trimming: 6 bases; J trimming: 1 base; junction bases outside the gene matches: 12. The CDR3 has 16 residues. The CDR3 spells CACRILAWVSYNEQFF. Here the CDR3 DNA reads TGTGCCTGCAGGATACTAGCGTGGGTATCCTACAATGAGCAGTTCTTC.